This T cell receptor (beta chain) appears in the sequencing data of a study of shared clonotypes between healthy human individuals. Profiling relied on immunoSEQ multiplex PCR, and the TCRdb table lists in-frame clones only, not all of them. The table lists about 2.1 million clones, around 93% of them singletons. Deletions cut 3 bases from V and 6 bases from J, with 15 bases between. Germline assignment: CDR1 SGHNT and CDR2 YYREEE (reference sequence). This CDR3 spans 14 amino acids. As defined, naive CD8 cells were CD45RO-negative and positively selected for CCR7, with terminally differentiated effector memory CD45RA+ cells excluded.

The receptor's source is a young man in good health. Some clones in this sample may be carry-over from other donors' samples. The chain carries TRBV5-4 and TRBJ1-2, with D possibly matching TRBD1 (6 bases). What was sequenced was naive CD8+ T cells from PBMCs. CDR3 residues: CASSSGGGPNGYTF. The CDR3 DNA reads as TGTGCCAGCAGCTCGGGCGGGGGGCCAAATGGCTACACCTTC. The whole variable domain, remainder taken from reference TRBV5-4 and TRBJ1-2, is ETGVTQSPTHLIKTRGQQVTLRCSSQSGHNTVSWYQQALGQGPQFIFQYYREEENGRGNFPPRFSGLQFPNYSSELNVNALELDDSALYLCASSSGGGPNGYTFGSGTRLTVV.